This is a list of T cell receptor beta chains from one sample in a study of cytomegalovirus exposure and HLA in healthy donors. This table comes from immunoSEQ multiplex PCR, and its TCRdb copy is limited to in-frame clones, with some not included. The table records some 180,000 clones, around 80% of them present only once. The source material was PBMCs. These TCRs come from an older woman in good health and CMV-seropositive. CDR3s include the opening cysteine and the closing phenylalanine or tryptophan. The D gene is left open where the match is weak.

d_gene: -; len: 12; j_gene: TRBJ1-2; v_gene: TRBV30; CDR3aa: CAWGHQGDGYTF
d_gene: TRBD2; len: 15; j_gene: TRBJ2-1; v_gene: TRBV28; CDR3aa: CASSRTSGGYNEQFF
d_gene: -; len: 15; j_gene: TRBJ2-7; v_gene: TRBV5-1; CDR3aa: CASSLVQGNQWGQYF
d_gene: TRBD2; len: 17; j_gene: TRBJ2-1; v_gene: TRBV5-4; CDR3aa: CASSYPSSGLGGNEQFF
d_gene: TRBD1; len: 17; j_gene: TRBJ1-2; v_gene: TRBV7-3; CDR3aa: CASSLTGPRQGISGYTF
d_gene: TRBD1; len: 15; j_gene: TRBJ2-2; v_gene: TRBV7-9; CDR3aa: CASSLRQGNTGELFF
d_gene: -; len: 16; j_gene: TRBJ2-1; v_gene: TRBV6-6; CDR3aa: CASSYSISGNYNEQFF
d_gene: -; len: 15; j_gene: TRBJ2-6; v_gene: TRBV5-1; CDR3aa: CASGKRSSGANVLTF
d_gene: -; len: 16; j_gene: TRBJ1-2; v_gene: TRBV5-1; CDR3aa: CASSPTRWRADYGYTF
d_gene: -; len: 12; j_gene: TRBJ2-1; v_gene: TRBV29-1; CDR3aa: CSALSSYNEQFF
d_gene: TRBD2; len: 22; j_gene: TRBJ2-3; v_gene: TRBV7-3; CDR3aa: CASSPTGLMGLAGTSSTDTQYF